This T cell receptor beta chain comes out of a study of T cell repertoires in cytomegalovirus infection. Study in general: Indications came from public TCR beta signatures; they pointed to CMV infection and to a matching HLA type.

TCRdb reprocessed the reads with MiXCR, giving one entry per CDR3 protein. This table holds more than 400,000 distinct CDR3 sequences, around 27% found once. Overall study findings and caveats: CMV-specific TCR beta clonotypes restricted by HLA-C were the ones dominating the ex vivo response. People with CMV and the relevant HLA were identified by cumulative public TCR beta family frequency.

This clonotype appeared a few times. Its specificity is unknown. There are 15 residues in the CDR3. Looked up from germline, CDR1 is SQVTM and CDR2 is ANQGSEA. Between the trimmed V and J ends, which lost 7 bases and 3 bases, there was a span of 18 bases. This receptor was taken from a human donor in good health (CMV status not recorded). Some clones in this sample may be carry-over from other donors' samples. The chain couples TRBV29-1 to TRBJ2-2; D possibly uses TRBD1 or TRBD2 (5 bases each). The sample comprised PBMCs. The DNA of the CDR3 is TGCAGCGCGACGACCGGGACCCGTTACACCGGGGAGCTGTTTTTT. It encodes CSATTGTRYTGELFF.